A selection of T cell receptor beta chains follows, all from one sample in a study of beta chain features in type 1 diabetes. The assay was immunoSEQ multiplex PCR, and TCRdb's table has in-frame clones only and misses some. The sample contains about 620,000 clones, 15% of which appear only once. The sample consisted of naive CD4+ T cells from blood. Source of these receptors: a man aged 18 to 35 in good health. The CDR3 runs from the conserved cysteine through the conserved F or W. The order of the fields is CDR3 protein, CDR3 DNA, V gene, J gene, D gene, clone size. D genes are given only for firm matches. Only some rows state a clone size, as once, few, many or a class for expanded clones.

CASSQGRLSTDTQYF	TGTGCCAGCAGCCAGGGGCGCCTCAGCACAGATACGCAGTATTTT	TRBV11-2	TRBJ2-3	.	.
CASSFGTMGGGHGGYTF	TGTGCCAGCAGCTTCGGTACAATGGGAGGGGGCCATGGAGGCTACACCTTC	TRBV7-9	TRBJ1-2	TRBD1	.
CASSDPSPTNYGYTF	TGTGCCAGCAGTGACCCTTCGCCAACTAACTATGGCTACACCTTC	TRBV6-4	TRBJ1-2	.	few
CSVEEGGLNTEAFF	TGCAGCGTTGAAGAGGGGGGTTTGAACACTGAAGCTTTCTTT	TRBV29-1	TRBJ1-1	.	.
CASSLLAGAQETQYF	TGTGCCAGCAGCCTTCTAGCGGGGGCACAAGAGACCCAGTACTTC	TRBV4-2	TRBJ2-5	TRBD2	.
CASSFWSAGTQETQYF	TGTGCCAGCAGCTTTTGGAGTGCGGGGACCCAAGAGACCCAGTACTTC	TRBV11-2	TRBJ2-5	.	few
CASSLLGTESNQPQHF	TGTGCCAGCAGCTTATTAGGGACAGAGAGCAATCAGCCCCAGCATTTT	TRBV7-2	TRBJ1-5	TRBD1	few
CASSLTGYSGAFF	TGTGCCAGCAGCTTGACAGGGTACTCAGGAGCTTTCTTT	TRBV7-3	TRBJ1-1	TRBD1	.
CASSHGLADYEQYF	TGTGCCAGCTCACACGGACTAGCGGATTACGAGCAGTACTTC	TRBV18	TRBJ2-7	TRBD2	.
CASSVEGRGGYNEQFF	TGTGCCAGCAGCGTAGAGGGGCGGGGAGGGTACAATGAGCAGTTCTTC	TRBV9	TRBJ2-1	TRBD2	.
CASSFNPSRGETQYF	TGTGCCAGCAGCTTTAACCCGTCTAGGGGGGAGACCCAGTACTTC	TRBV7-2	TRBJ2-5	.	few
CASSSGGQRTNYGYTF	TGTGCCAGCAGTTCGGGGGGACAGCGAACTAACTATGGCTACACCTTC	TRBV28	TRBJ1-2	TRBD1	few
CASSLAQGLNTEAFF	TGTGCCAGCAGCTTAGCGCAAGGTCTGAACACTGAAGCTTTCTTT	TRBV7-8	TRBJ1-1	.	.
CASSLGGAISGANVLTF	TGTGCCAGCAGCTTAGGAGGGGCCATCTCTGGGGCCAACGTCCTGACTTTC	TRBV7-2	TRBJ2-6	.	.
CSVATRLTGELFF	TGCAGCGTTGCTACTAGGCTCACCGGGGAGCTGTTTTTT	TRBV29-1	TRBJ2-2	.	few
CATGLQGNQPQHF	TGTGCCACTGGCCTACAGGGCAATCAGCCCCAGCATTTT	TRBV27	TRBJ1-5	.	.